This entry describes one TCR beta chain. Its antigen remains unknown. The data are from a study of T cell repertoires in cytomegalovirus infection. In the study overall: Researchers turned to recently identified HLA-C-restricted CMV epitopes as well as well-studied HLA-B-restricted ones. Public TCR beta signatures marked donors with CMV infection and the matching HLA.

TCRdb fed the reads into MiXCR, producing one record per CDR3 protein. This sample has around 430,000 distinct CDR3 sequences, with about 42% found just once. V was pared by 3 bases and J by 2 bases, with 15 bases between. Per germline, CDR1 MGHRA and CDR2 YSYEKL. The CDR3 totals 16 residues. Study-wide points: Within the response measured ex vivo, HLA-C-restricted CMV-specific TCR beta clonotypes were dominant. Identification of carriers of CMV plus the relevant HLA was achieved through cumulative public TCR beta family frequency.

The J gene is TRBJ2-3, the V gene TRBV4-1, with D unresolved. The source is a human donor in good health (CMV status not recorded). Some clones in this sample may be carry-over from other donors' samples. The sample here was cultured PBMCs, taken from culture after CMV antigen stimulation. CDR3 DNA: TGCGCCAGCAGCCAGACCTGGGCCCTATCCACAGATACGCAGTATTTT. Its translation is CASSQTWALSTDTQYF.